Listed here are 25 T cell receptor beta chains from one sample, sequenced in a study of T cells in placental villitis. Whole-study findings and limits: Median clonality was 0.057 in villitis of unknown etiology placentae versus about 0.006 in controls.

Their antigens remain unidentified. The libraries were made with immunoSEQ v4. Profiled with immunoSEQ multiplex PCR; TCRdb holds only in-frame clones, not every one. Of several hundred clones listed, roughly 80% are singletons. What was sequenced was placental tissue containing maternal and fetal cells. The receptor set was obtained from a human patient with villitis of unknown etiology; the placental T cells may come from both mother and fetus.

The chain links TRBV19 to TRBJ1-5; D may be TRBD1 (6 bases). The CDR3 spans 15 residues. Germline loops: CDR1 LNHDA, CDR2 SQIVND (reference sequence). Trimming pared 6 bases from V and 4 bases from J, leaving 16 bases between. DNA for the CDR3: TGTGCCAGTAGCACCGCAGGGGTTGGAAATCAGCCCCAGCATTTT. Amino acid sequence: CASSTAGVGNQPQHF.

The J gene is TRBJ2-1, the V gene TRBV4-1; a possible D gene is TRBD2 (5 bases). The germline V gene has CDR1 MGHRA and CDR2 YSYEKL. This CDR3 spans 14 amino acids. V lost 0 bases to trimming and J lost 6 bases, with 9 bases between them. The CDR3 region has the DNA TGCGCCAGCAGCCAAGATGAGAGGGTCAATGAGCAGTTCTTC. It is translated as CASSQDERVNEQFF.

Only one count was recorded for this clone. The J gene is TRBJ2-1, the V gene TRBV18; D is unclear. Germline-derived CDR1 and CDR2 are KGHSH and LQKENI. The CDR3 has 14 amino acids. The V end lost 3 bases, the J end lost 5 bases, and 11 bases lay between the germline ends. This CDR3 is CASSPTSQNNEQFF. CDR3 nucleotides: TGTGCCAGCTCACCCACGTCGCAGAACAATGAGCAGTTCTTC.

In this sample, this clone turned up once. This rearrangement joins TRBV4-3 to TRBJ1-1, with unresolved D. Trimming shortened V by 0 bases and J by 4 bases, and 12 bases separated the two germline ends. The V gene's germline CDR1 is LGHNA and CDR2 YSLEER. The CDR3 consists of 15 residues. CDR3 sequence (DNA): TGCGCCAGCAGCCAAGACCCCGGACTGAGCACTGAAGCTTTCTTT. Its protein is CASSQDPGLSTEAFF.

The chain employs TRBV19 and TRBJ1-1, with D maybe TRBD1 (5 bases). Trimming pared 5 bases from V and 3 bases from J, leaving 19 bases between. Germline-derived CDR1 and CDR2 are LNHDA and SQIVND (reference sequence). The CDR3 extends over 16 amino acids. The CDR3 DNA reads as TGTGCCAGTAGTCCCGACTATGGCAGGGTGGACACTGAAGCTTTCTTT. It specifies CASSPDYGRVDTEAFF.

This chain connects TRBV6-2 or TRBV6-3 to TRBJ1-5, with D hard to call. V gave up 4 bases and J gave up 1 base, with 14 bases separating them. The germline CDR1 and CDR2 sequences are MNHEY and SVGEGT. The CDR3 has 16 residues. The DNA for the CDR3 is TGTGCCAGCAGTTCCCTAGGGCGGGCGAGCAATCAGCCCCAGCATTTT. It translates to CASSSLGRASNQPQHF.

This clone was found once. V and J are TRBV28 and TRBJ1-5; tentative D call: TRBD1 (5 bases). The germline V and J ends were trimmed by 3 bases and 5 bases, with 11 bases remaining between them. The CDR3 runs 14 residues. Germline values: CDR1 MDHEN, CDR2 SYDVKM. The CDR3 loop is CASSLVGQDQPQHF. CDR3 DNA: TGTGCCAGCAGTTTGGTGGGGCAGGATCAGCCCCAGCATTTT.

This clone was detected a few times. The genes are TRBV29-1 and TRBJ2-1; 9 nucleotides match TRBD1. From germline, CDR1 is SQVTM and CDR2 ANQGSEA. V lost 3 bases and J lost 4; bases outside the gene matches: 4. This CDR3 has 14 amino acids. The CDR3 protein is CSVEGTGTYNEQFF. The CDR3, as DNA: TGCAGCGTTGAGGGGACAGGGACTTACAATGAGCAGTTCTTC.

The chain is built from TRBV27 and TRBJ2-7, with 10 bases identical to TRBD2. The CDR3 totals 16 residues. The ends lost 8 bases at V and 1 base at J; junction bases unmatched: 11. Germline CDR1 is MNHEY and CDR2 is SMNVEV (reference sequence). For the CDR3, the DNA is TGTGCCAGCCAGATCAAAGGACTAGCGGTTTCCTACGAGCAGTACTTC. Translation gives CASQIKGLAVSYEQYF.

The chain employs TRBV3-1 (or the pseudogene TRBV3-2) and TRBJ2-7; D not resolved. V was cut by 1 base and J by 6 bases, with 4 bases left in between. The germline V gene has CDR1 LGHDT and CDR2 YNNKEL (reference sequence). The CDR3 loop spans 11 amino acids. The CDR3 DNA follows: TGTGCCAGCAGCCAAGTAGGCGAGCAGTACTTC. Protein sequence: CASSQVGEQYF.

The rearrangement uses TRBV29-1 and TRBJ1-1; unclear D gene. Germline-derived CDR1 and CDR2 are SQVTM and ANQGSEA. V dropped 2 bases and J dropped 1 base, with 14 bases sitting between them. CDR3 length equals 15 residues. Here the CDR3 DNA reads TGCAGCGTTGAACACTGGGATAAGGCGAACACTGAAGCTTTCTTT. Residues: CSVEHWDKANTEAFF.

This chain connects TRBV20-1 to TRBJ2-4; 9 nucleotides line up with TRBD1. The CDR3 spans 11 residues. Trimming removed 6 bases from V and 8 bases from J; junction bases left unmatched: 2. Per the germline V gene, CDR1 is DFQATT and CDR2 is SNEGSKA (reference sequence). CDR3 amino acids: CSAWDRDIQYF. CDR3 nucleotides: TGCAGTGCCTGGGACAGGGACATTCAGTACTTC.

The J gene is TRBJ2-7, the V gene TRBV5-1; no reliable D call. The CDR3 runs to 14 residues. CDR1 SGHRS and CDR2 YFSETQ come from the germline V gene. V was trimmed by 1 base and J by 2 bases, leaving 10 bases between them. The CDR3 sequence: CASSLQDAPYEQYF. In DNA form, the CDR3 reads TGCGCCAGCAGCTTGCAGGACGCACCCTACGAGCAGTACTTC.

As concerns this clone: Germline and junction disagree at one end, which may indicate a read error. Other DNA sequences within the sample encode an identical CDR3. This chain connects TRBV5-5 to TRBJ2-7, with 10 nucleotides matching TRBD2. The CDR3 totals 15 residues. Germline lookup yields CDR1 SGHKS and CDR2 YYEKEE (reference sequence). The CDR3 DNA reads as TGTGCCAGCAGCTTGGAGACTAGCGGGTCCTACGAGCAGTACTTT. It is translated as CASSLETSGSYEQYF.

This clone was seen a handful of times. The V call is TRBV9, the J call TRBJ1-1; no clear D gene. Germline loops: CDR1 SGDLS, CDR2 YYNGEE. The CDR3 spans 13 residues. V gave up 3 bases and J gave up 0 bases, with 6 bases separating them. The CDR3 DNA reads TGTGCCAGCAGCGAAGGCATGAACACTGAAGCTTTCTTT. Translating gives CASSEGMNTEAFF.

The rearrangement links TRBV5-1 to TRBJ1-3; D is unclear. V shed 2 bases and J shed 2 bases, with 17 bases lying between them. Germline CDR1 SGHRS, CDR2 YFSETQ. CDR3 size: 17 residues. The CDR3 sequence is CASSFGFQAGTGNTIYF. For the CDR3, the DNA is TGCGCCAGCAGCTTTGGGTTTCAAGCGGGAACTGGAAACACCATATATTTT.

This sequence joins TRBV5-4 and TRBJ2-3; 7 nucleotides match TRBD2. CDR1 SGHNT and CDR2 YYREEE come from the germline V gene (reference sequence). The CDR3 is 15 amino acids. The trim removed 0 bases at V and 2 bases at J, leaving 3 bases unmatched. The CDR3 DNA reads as TGTGCCAGCAGCTTGGCCGGGACTATCACAGATACGCAGTATTTT. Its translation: CASSLAGTITDTQYF. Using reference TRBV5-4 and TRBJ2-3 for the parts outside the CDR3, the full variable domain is ETGVTQSPTHLIKTRGQQVTLRCSSQSGHNTVSWYQQALGQGPQFIFQYYREEENGRGNFPPRFSGLQFPNYSSELNVNALELDDSALYLCASSLAGTITDTQYFGPGTRLTVL.

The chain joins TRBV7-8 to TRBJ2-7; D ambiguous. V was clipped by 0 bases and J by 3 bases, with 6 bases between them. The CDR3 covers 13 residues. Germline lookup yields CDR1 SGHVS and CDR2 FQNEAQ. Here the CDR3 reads CASSLAVGYEQYV. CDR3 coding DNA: TGTGCCAGCAGCTTAGCAGTGGGCTACGAGCAGTACGTC.

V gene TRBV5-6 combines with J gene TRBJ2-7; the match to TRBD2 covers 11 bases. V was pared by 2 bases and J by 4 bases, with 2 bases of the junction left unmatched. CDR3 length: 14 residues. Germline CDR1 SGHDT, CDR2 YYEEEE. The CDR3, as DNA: TGTGCCAGCAGCTTATGGACTAGCGGGTACGAGCAGTACTTC. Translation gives CASSLWTSGYEQYF.

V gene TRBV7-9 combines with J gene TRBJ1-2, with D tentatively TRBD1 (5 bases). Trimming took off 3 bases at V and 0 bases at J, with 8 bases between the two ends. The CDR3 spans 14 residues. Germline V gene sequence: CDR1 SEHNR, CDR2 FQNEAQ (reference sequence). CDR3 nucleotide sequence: TGTGCCAGCAGCTTCGGGGGTTCTAACTATGGCTACACCTTC. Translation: CASSFGGSNYGYTF.

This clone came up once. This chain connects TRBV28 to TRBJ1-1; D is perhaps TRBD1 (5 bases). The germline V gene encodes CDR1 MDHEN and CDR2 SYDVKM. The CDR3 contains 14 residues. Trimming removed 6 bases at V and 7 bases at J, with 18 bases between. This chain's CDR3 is CASSYELGQGEAFF. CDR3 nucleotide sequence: TGTGCCAGCAGCTACGAATTGGGGCAGGGTGAAGCTTTCTTT.

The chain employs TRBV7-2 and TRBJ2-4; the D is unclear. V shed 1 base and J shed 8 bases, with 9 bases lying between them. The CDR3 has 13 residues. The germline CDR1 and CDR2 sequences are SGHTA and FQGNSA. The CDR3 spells CASSLDRGHIQYF. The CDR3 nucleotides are TGTGCCAGCAGCTTAGACAGAGGTCACATTCAGTACTTC.

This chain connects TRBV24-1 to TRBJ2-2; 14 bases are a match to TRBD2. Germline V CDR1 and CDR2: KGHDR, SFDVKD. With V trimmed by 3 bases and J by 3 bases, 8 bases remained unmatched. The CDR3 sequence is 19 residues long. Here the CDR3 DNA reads TGTGCCACCAGTGATGGGGGACTAGCGGGGGATCGGGACACCGGGGAGCTGTTTTTT. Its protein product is CATSDGGLAGDRDTGELFF.

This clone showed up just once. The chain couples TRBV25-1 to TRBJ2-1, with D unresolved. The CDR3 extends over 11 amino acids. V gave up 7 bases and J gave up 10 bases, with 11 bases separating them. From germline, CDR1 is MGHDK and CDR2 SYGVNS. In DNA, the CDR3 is TGTGCCAGCAAGGATGTGGGGGAGCAGTTCTTC. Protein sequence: CASKDVGEQFF.

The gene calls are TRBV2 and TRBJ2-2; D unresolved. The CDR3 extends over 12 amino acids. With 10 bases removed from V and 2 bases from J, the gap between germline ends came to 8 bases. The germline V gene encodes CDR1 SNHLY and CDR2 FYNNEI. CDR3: CATDGNTGELFF. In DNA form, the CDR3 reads TGTGCCACCGACGGAAACACCGGGGAGCTGTTTTTT.